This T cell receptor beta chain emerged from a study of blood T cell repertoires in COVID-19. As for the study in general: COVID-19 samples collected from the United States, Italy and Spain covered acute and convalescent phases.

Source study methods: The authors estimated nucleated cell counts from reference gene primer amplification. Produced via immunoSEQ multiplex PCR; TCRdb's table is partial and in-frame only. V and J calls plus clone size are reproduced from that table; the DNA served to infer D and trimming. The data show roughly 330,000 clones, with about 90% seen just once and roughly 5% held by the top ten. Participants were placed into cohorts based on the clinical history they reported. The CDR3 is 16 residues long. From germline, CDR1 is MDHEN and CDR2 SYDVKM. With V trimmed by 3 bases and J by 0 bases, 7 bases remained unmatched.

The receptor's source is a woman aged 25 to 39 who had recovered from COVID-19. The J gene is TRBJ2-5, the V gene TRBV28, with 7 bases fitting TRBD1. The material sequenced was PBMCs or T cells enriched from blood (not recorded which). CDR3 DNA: TGTGCCAGCAGTTTTGGGACAGTCGTGTACCAAGAGACCCAGTACTTC. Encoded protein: CASSFGTVVYQETQYF. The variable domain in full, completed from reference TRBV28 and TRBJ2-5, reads DVKVTQSSRYLVKRTGEKVFLECVQDMDHENMFWYRQDPGLGLRLIYFSYDVKMKEKGDIPEGYSVSREKKERFSLILESASTNQTSMYLCASSFGTVVYQETQYFGPGTRLLVL.